This T cell receptor beta chain is from a study of T-cell reconstitution after alpha-beta-depleted transplantation in children. This clonotype was seen a few times. V lost 4 bases, J lost 7 bases, and 14 bases lay in between. Germline CDR1 reads SSHAT; CDR2 reads FNYEAQ (reference sequence). The CDR3 is 14 residues long. It was with unique molecular identifiers that the TCRbeta library was prepared. TCRdb re-derived calls from the PCR reads in MiXCR, one entry per CDR3 protein. The table lists around 960,000 distinct CDR3 sequences, about 29% of them singletons. The sample here was PBMCs, mostly from graft donor cells, taken 360 days after TCRalphabeta/CD19-depleted stem cell transplant. The sequence was obtained from a boy under three years old who had a stem cell transplant for SCID, so the T cells may come from the graft donor. The rearrangement links TRBV7-7 to TRBJ2-1; D gene ambiguous. CDR3 nucleotides: TGTGCCAGCAGCTCATTGGGCCGCGGAAATGAGCAGTTCTTC. This encodes CASSSLGRGNEQFF.